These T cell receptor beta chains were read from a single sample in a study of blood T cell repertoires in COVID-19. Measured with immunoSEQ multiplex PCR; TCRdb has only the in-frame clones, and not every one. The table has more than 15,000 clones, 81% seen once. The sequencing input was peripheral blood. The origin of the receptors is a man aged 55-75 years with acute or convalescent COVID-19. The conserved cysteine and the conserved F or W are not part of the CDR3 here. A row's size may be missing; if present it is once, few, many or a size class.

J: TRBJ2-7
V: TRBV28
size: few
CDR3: ASSYYEQY

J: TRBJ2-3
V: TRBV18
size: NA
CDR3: ASSPRGDFTDTQY

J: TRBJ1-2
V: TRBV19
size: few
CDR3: ASTANYGYT

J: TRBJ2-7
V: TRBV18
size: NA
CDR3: ASSPPSLGTASYEQY

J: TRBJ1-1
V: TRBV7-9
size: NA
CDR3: ATFRDRENTEAF

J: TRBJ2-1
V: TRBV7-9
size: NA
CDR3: ASSSGTSGGNYNEQF

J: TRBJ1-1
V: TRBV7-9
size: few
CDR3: ASLIEGGSAF

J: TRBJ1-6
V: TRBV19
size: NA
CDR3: ASSRQGLDSPLH

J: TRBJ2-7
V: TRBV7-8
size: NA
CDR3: ASSLPGAPYEQY

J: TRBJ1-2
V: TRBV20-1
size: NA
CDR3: SASNWGQGLGYGYT

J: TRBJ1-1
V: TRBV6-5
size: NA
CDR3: ASSASRRQWEAF

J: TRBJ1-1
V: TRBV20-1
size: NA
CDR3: SASGSRNTEAF

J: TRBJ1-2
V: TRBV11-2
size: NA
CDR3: ASSLDGAGVGYT

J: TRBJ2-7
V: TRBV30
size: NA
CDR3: AWSLEARGEQY

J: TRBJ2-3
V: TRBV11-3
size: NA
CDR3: ASSLTRGPDTQY

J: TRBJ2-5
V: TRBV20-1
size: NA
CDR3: SAYYQETQY

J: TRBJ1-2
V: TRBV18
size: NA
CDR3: ASSLGQATNYGYT

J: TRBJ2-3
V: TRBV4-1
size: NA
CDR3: ASSQEGFASGGADTQY

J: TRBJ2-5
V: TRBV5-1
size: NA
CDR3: ASSGGTGGKETQY

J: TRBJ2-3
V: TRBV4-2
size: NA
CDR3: ASSQDPPGAGGFTQY

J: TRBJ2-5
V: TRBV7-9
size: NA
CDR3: ASSSDSQETQY

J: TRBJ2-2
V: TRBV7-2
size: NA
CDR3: ASSSDTGELF

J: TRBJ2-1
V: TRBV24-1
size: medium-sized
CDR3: ATSDLDRTSGSDPNEQF

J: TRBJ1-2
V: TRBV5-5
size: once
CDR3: ASSALRGIVRDGYT

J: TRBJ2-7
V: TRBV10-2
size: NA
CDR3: ASLRQKDEQY

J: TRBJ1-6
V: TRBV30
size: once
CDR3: AWSVLSDRALDSPLH

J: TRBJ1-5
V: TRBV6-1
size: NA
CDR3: ASSEGWQTQPQH

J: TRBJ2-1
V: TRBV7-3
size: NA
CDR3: ASSLRAGTSGDSSYNEQF

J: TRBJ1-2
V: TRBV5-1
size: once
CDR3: ASSLEAGEQYGYT

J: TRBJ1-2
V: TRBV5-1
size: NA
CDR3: ASSSQGARGYT

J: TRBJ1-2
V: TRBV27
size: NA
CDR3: ASRASQGFPYGYT

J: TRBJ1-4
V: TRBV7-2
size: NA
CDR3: ASSVYRGLGEKLF

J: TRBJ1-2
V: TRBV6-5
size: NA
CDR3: ASSSTGVWLYGYT

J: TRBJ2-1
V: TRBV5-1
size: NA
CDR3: ASSHNRGQLYNEQF

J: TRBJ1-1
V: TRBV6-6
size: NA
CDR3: ASSSLSSSEAF

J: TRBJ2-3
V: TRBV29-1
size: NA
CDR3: SAADSDTQY

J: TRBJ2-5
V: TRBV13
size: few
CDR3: ASSLGPSIPGLAGDLQETQY

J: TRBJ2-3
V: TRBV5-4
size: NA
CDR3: ASSLNQGADTQY

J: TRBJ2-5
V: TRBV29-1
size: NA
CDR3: SVPPGGPQETQY

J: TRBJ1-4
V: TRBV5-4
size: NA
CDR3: ASSADRNNEKLF

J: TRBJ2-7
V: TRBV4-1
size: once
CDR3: ASGAVYEQH

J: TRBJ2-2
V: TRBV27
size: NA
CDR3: ASNRLAEHTGELF

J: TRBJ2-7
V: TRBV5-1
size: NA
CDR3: ASSIGTGQYEQY

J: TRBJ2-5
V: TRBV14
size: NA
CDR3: ASSQDRGGARRETQY

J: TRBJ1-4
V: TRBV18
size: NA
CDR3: ASSQDRQSLNEKLF

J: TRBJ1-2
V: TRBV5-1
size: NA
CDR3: ASSLPLSGS

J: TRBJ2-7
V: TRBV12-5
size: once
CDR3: AARGTGGPEQY

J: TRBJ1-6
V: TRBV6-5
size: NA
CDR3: ASSRDSPNSPLH

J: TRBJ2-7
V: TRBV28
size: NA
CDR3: ASKVRGDEQY